This TCR beta chain was identified in a study of shared clonotypes between healthy human individuals. Points from the study as a whole: The sampled material consisted only of blood, and tissue repertoires are likely to differ. Rarefaction curves obtained for sorted subsets showed sequencing incomplete despite large depth. Clonotypes shared by all four donors outscored non-shared clonotypes in generation probability.

The assay was immunoSEQ multiplex PCR, and TCRdb's table has in-frame clones only and misses some. Of 550,000 to 850,000 clones listed, 55% to 75% are singletons. Note on this clone: Its target is not known.

This CDR3 contains 16 residues. Germline V CDR1 and CDR2: SGDLS, YYNGEE. The J segment lost 8 bases and the V segment lost 4 bases, leaving 12 bases of the junction unmatched. Sample: memory CD4+ T cells sorted from blood. The subset: CD45RA-negative fraction. This sequence joins TRBV9 and TRBJ2-1, with TRBD2 matching over 10 bases. This clonotype was obtained from a woman aged 25 to 39 in good health. The CDR3, as DNA: TGTGCCAGCAGCCCCCCCAGCGGGAGGGCCGGCGATGAGCAGTTCTTC. Translated: CASSPPSGRAGDEQFF.